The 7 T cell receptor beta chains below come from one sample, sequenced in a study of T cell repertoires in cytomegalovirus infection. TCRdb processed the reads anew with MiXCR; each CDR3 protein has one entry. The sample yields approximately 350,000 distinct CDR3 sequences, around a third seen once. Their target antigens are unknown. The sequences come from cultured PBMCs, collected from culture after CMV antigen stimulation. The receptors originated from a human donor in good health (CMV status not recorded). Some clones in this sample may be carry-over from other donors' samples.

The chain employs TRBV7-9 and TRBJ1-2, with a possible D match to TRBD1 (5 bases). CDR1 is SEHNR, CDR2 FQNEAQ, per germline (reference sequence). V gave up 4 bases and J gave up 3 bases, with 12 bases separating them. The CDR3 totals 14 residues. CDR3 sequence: CASSSTVNYYGYTF. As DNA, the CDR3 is TGTGCCAGCAGCTCGACAGTTAACTACTATGGCTACACCTTC.

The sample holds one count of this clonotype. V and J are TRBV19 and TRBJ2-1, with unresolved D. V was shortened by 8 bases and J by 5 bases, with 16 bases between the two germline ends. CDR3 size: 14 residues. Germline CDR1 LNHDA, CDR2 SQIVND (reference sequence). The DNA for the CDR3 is TGTGCCAGTCGACCCGCGCGGCTGAACAATGAGCAGTTCTTC. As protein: CASRPARLNNEQFF.

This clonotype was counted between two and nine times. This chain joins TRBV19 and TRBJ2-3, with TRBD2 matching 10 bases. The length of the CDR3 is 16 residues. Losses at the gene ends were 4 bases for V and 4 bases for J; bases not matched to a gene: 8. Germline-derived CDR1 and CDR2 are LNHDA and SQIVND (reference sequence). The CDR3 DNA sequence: TGTGCCAGTAGTACAGTCCTAGCGGGAGCGGCAGATACGCAGTATTTT. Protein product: CASSTVLAGAADTQYF.

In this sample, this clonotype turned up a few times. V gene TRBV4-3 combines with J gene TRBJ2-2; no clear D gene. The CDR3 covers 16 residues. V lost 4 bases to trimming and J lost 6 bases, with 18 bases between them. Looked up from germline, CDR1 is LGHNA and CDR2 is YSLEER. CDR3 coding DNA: TGCGCCAGCAGCCCCTCTCGGCGCTCGTATGCCGGGGAGCTGTTTTTT. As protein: CASSPSRRSYAGELFF.

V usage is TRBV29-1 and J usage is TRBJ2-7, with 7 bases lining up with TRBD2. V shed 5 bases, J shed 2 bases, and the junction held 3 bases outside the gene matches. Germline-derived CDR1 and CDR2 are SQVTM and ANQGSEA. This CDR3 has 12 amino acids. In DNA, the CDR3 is TGCAGCGTTCGACTAGCAGCCTACGAGCAGTACTTC. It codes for CSVRLAAYEQYF.

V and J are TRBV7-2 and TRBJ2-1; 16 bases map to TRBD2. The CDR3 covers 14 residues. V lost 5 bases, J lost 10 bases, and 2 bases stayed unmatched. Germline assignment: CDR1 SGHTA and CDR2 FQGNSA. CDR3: CASSGTSGRVEQFF. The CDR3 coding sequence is TGTGCCAGCAGCGGGACTAGCGGGAGGGTGGAGCAGTTCTTC.

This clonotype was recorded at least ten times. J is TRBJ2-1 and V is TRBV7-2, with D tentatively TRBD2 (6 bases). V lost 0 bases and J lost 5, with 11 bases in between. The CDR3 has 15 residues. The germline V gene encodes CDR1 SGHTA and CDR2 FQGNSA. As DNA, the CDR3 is TGTGCCAGCAGCTTAGCGCGGGGCAGCAACAATGAGCAGTTCTTC. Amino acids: CASSLARGSNNEQFF.